These 3 T cell receptor beta chains came from one sample sequenced in a study of cytomegalovirus exposure and HLA in healthy donors. The PCR contained 60 Vbeta and 13 Jbeta primers. Sequencing used immunoSEQ multiplex PCR; TCRdb keeps in-frame clones, though not all of them. The sample includes a few hundred thousand clones, 60% to 85% of them seen just once. Sequencing input: PBMCs. These receptors were taken from a man aged 40-49 years in good health and CMV-seronegative.

V is TRBV5-6 and J is TRBJ2-1; 10 bases map to TRBD2. CDR3 length: 18 residues. Germline trimming cut 3 bases from V and 0 bases from J; bases unmatched to any gene: 9. Germline-derived CDR1 and CDR2 are SGHDT and YYEEEE. For the CDR3, the DNA is TGTGCCAGCAGCTACCTCTTGGCTAGCGGGAGCTCCTACAATGAGCAGTTCTTC. The encoded protein is CASSYLLASGSSYNEQFF.

V is TRBV28 and J is TRBJ1-4; D perhaps matches TRBD1 (6 bases). V was clipped by 6 bases and J by 10 bases, with 12 bases between them. The germline gives CDR1 MDHEN, CDR2 SYDVKM. The CDR3 sequence is 12 residues long. The DNA for the CDR3 is TGTGCCAGCAGCCTCACAGGGAGAAAACTGTTTTTT. Its translation is CASSLTGRKLFF.

V gene TRBV5-8 combines with J gene TRBJ1-1, with D maybe TRBD1 (5 bases). CDR1 is SGHTS and CDR2 is YDEGEE in the germline V gene. The germline V and J ends were trimmed by 4 bases and 11 bases, with 18 bases remaining between them. The CDR3 sequence is 13 residues long. CDR3 sequence (DNA): TGTGCCAGCAGCCTATTGGGCAGGGAGGGCGCTTTCTTT. Translated: CASSLLGREGAFF.